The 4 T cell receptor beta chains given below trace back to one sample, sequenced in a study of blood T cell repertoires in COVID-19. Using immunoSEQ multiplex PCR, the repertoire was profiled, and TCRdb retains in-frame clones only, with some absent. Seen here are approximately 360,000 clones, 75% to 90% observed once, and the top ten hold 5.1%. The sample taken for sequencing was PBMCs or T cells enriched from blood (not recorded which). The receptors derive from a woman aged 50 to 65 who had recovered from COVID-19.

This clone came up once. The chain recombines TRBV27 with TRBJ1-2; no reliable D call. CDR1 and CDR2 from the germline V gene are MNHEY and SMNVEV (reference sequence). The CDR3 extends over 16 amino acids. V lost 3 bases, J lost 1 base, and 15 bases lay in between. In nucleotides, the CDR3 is TGTGCCAGCAGTTTTAGAGGCACGGTATTTAACTATGGCTACACCTTC. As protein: CASSFRGTVFNYGYTF.

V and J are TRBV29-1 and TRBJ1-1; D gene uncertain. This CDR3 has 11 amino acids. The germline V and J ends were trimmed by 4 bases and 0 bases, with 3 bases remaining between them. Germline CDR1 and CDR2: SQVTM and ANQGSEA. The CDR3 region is CSVAVNTEAFF. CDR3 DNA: TGCAGCGTTGCAGTGAACACTGAAGCTTTCTTT.

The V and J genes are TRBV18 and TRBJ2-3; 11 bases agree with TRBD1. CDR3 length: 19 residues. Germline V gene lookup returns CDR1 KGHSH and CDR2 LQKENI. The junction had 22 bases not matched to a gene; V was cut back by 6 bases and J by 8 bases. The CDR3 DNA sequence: TGTGCCAGCTCCCCGCGGAACGGACAGGGGGCCCGCGCCAGGGGTACGCAGTATTTT. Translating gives CASSPRNGQGARARGTQYF.

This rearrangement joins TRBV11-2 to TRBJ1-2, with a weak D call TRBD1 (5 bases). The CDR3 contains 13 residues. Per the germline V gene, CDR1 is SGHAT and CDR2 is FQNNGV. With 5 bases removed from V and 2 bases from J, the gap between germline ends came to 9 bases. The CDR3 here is CASSQGRNYGYTF. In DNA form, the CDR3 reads TGTGCCAGCAGCCAGGGCCGAAACTATGGCTACACCTTC.